The T cell receptor beta chain under discussion was sequenced for a study of blood T cell repertoires in COVID-19. Study details: PBMCs, B-cell-depleted T cells, or T cells were the source of the cDNA or gDNA that made up the material.

CDR1 and CDR2 from the germline V gene are SGHVS and FQNEAQ. V was clipped by 5 bases and J by 1 base; unmatched bases: 2. The CDR3 extends over 14 amino acids. In Cohort 3, a recovered donor had either two negative PCRs, clearance, or symptom resolution. Repertoires were generated with immunoSEQ multiplex PCR, while TCRdb's copy carries only in-frame clones and drops some. Here the sample spans around 300,000 clones, around nine tenths being singletons. The chain uses TRBV7-8 and TRBJ1-1; 9 bases agree with TRBD1. The specimen was PBMCs or T cells enriched from blood (not recorded which). The TCR was taken from a young man who had recovered from COVID-19. CDR3 bases: TGTGCCAGCAGCGGGACAGGGACGAACACTGAAGCTTTCTTT. This encodes CASSGTGTNTEAFF.